This TCR beta chain was documented in a study of shared clonotypes between healthy human individuals. Findings and caveats of the study: Of the naive CD4 clonotypes, approximately 5% were shared across a few donors.

This table comes from immunoSEQ multiplex PCR, and its TCRdb copy is limited to in-frame clones, with some not included. Of hundreds of thousands of clones in the sample, 90% to 95% were seen once. Germline V gives CDR1 SGHRS, CDR2 YFSETQ. The CDR3 length is 13 residues. The J segment lost 7 bases and the V segment lost 2 bases, leaving 5 bases of the junction unmatched. In the naive CD8 group, cells lacked CD45RO and were positively selected for CCR7, so terminally differentiated effector memory CD45RA+ cells were left out. The study drew all its donors from Caucasian adults living in Nashville, Tennessee. As to this clone: Antigen unknown.

This receptor was obtained from a man aged 25 to 40 in good health. The gene calls are TRBV5-1 and TRBJ1-2, with 7 positions matching TRBD1. The sample comprised naive CD8+ T cells sorted from blood. The CDR3 region has the DNA TGCGCCAGCAGCTTTGGGGACAGAGGTGGCTACACCTTC. This translates into CASSFGDRGGYTF.